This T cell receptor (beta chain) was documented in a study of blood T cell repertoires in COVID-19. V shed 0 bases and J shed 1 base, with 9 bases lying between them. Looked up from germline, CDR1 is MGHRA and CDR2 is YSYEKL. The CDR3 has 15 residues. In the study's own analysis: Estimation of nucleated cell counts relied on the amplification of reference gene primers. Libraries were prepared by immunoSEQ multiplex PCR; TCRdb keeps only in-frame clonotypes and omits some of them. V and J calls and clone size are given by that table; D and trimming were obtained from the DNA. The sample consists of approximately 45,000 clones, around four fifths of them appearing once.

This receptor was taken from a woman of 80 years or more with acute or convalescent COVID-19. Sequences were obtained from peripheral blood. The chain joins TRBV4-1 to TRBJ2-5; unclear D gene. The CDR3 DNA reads TGCGCCAGCAGCCAAGATAACACCTTCCAAGAGACCCAGTACTTC. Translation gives CASSQDNTFQETQYF.